One sample yielded the 22 T cell receptor beta chains listed below, sequenced in a study of blood T cell repertoires in COVID-19. Profiling relied on immunoSEQ multiplex PCR, and the TCRdb table lists in-frame clones only, not all of them. The data show 150,000 to 200,000 clones, 65% to 90% seen once. Sequencing was carried out using peripheral blood. The receptors come from a human donor in a cohort sampled during active COVID-19.

This chain joins TRBV9 and TRBJ2-2, with TRBD2 matching 14 bases. From germline, CDR1 is SGDLS and CDR2 YYNGEE. Trimming removed 4 bases from V and 7 bases from J; junction bases left unmatched: 3. The CDR3 covers 15 residues. Here the CDR3 DNA reads TGTGCCAGCAGCCAGACTAGCGGGGGGGGCGGGGAGCTGTTTTTT. Its protein is CASSQTSGGGGELFF.

The chain uses TRBV10-3 and TRBJ2-5, with 10 positions matching TRBD2. Germline V gives CDR1 ENHRY, CDR2 SYGVKD. This CDR3 spans 17 amino acids. The V and J ends lost 2 bases and 2 bases, in that order; junction bases with no gene match: 8. The DNA for the CDR3 is TGTGCCATCAGTGAGCGCCCCCTACTAGCGGGACAAGAGACCCAGTACTTC. The encoded protein is CAISERPLLAGQETQYF.

The DNA of the CDR3 is TGTGCCAGCTCCCTACTAGCGAGGTCCTACGAGCAGTACTTC. Protein: CASSLLARSYEQYF. The chain uses TRBV18 and TRBJ2-7, with 7 bases lining up with TRBD2. CDR1 is KGHSH, CDR2 LQKENI, per germline. The V segment lost 6 bases and the J segment 1 base; nucleotides outside the gene matches: 6. This CDR3 contains 14 residues.

This CDR3 reads CASIKREGSPLHF. In DNA, the CDR3 is TGTGCCAGCATTAAGCGGGAAGGGTCACCCCTCCACTTT. V and J are TRBV25-1 and TRBJ1-6; no definite D call. Germline values: CDR1 MGHDK, CDR2 SYGVNS. This CDR3 is 13 amino acids long. V was cut by 7 bases and J by 10 bases, with 14 bases left in between.

The table lists this clone with a count of one. J is TRBJ2-7 and V is TRBV7-9, with D perhaps TRBD2 (5 bases). Trimming removed 1 base from V and 2 bases from J, with 12 bases in between. This CDR3 has 15 residues. Germline values: CDR1 SEHNR, CDR2 FQNEAQ (reference sequence). CDR3 region: CASSLVWRNTYEQYF. The CDR3 coding sequence is TGTGCCAGCAGCTTAGTCTGGAGGAATACCTACGAGCAGTACTTC.

This chain links TRBV5-1 with TRBJ2-3; 10 nucleotides line up with TRBD1. The CDR3 spans 16 residues. V was pared by 2 bases and J by 1 base, with 4 bases of the junction left unmatched. CDR1 SGHRS and CDR2 YFSETQ come from the germline V gene. The CDR3 DNA is TGCGCCAGCAGCTTAACCGGGACAGGGGGCACAGATACGCAGTATTTT. Protein product: CASSLTGTGGTDTQYF.

The chain links TRBV15 to TRBJ1-2; tentatively, D is TRBD1 (6 bases). Germline loops: CDR1 LNHNV, CDR2 YYDKDF (reference sequence). V was cut by 4 bases and J by 6 bases, with 18 bases left in between. The CDR3 covers 15 residues. The CDR3 is CATSTQPDRYNGYTF. The CDR3 nucleotides are TGTGCCACCAGCACCCAACCGGACAGATATAATGGCTACACCTTC.

This clone was observed a handful of times. The chain joins TRBV4-1 to TRBJ2-7, with a weak D call TRBD2 (6 bases). V was shortened by 1 base and J by 4 bases, with 11 bases between the two germline ends. The CDR3 extends over 14 amino acids. From germline, CDR1 is MGHRA and CDR2 YSYEKL. The CDR3 sequence is CASSQVPSVYEQYF. For the CDR3, the DNA is TGCGCCAGCAGCCAAGTGCCTAGCGTATACGAGCAGTACTTC.

The chain joins TRBV5-4 to TRBJ1-6; the D is unclear. This CDR3 comprises 15 residues. Trimming removed 4 bases at V and 5 bases at J, with 13 bases between. Germline loops: CDR1 SGHNT, CDR2 YYREEE (reference sequence). The CDR3 DNA sequence: TGTGCCAGCAGCCAGGACTCGTTAGATAATTCACCCCTCCACTTT. Its protein is CASSQDSLDNSPLHF.

The chain carries TRBV5-1 and TRBJ2-7; 8 bases align to TRBD1. The length of the CDR3 is 16 residues. V gave up 1 base and J gave up 0 bases; unmatched junction bases: 6. Germline values: CDR1 SGHRS, CDR2 YFSETQ. Here the CDR3 reads CASSLSGTGDSYEQYF. The CDR3 DNA reads TGCGCCAGCAGCTTGTCCGGGACAGGCGACTCCTACGAGCAGTACTTC.

The J gene is TRBJ1-2, the V gene TRBV24-1; 7 bases are shared with TRBD1. J gave up 7 bases and V 5 bases, and 9 bases lay outside the gene matches. Germline CDR1 and CDR2: KGHDR and SFDVKD. There are 14 residues in the CDR3. CDR3: CATSGSRAGGGYTF. The CDR3 nucleotides are TGTGCCACCAGTGGCTCCCGGGCAGGGGGTGGCTACACCTTC.

The V and J genes are TRBV7-6 and TRBJ2-7, with 9 bases matching TRBD2. The CDR3 spans 15 residues. Germline CDR1 is SGHVS and CDR2 is FNYEAQ. J gave up 3 bases and V 4 bases, and 7 bases lay outside the gene matches. In DNA, the CDR3 is TGTGCCAGCAGCTCCCGACTAGCGGCTTTCTACGAGCAGTACTTC. Protein: CASSSRLAAFYEQYF.

This chain links TRBV7-9 with TRBJ1-4; maybe TRBD1 (5 bases). The CDR3 runs 8 residues. Germline CDR1 SEHNR, CDR2 FQNEAQ (reference sequence). The CDR3 is CWRGKLFF. For the CDR3, the DNA is TGTTGGAGGGGAAAACTGTTTTTT. Looking up the rest from reference TRBV7-9 and TRBJ1-4 gives the full variable domain: DTGVSQNPRHKITKRGQNVTFRCDPISEHNRLYWYRQTLGQGPEFLTYFQNEAQLEKSRLLSDRFSAERPKGSFSTLEIQRTEQGDSAMYLCWRGKLFFGSGTQLSVL.

The chain recombines TRBV6-2 or TRBV6-3 with TRBJ2-7, with 9 bases identical to TRBD1. This CDR3 is 13 amino acids long. In germline, CDR1 is MNHEY, CDR2 SVGEGT. V gave up 4 bases and J gave up 2 bases; unmatched junction bases: 0. CDR3 nucleotide sequence: TGTGCCAGCAGTTGGACAGGGGCCTACGAGCAGTACTTC. Amino acids: CASSWTGAYEQYF.

V and J are TRBV5-1 and TRBJ2-3; 7 nucleotides agree with TRBD2. Germline loops: CDR1 SGHRS, CDR2 YFSETQ. The V segment lost 0 bases and the J segment 1 base; nucleotides outside the gene matches: 8. There are 17 residues in the CDR3. CDR3 residues: CASSLANQAGGTDTQYF. The CDR3 DNA sequence: TGCGCCAGCAGCTTGGCCAATCAGGCGGGGGGCACAGATACGCAGTATTTT. Filled out from reference TRBV5-1 and TRBJ2-3, the complete variable domain reads KAGVTQTPRYLIKTRGQQVTLSCSPISGHRSVSWYQQTPGQGLQFLFEYFSETQRNKGNFPGRFSGRQFSNSRSEMNVSTLELGDSALYLCASSLANQAGGTDTQYFGPGTRLTVL.

The rearrangement uses TRBV27 and TRBJ1-2, with D possibly TRBD1 on 6 matching bases. V lost 5 bases and J 2 bases, leaving 24 bases between the germline ends. This CDR3 is built from 18 residues. Per the germline V gene, CDR1 is MNHEY and CDR2 is SMNVEV (reference sequence). The CDR3 sequence: CASSPIDAPGQLNYGYTF. CDR3 nucleotide sequence: TGTGCCAGCAGTCCAATAGACGCCCCGGGACAATTAAACTATGGCTACACCTTC.

The chain recombines TRBV4-2 with TRBJ1-1; 7 nucleotides line up with TRBD1. V was pared by 4 bases and J by 0 bases, with 5 bases of the junction left unmatched. The CDR3 spans 15 residues. Germline V lookup: CDR1 LGHNA, CDR2 YNFKEQ. CDR3: CASSPEDRMNTEAFF. CDR3 bases: TGTGCCAGCAGCCCCGAGGACAGGATGAACACTGAAGCTTTCTTT.

This chain links TRBV10-3 with TRBJ2-7; 9 bases are a match to TRBD2. The V gene's germline CDR1 is ENHRY and CDR2 SYGVKD. V shed 4 bases and J 1 base; nucleotides not matched to a gene: 5. The CDR3 spans 15 residues. CDR3 region: CAISGLAGASYEQYF. CDR3 sequence (DNA): TGTGCCATCAGTGGTTTAGCGGGGGCTTCCTACGAGCAGTACTTC.

This chain links TRBV3-1 (or the pseudogene TRBV3-2) with TRBJ1-5; 8 positions match TRBD1. Trimming took 1 base from V and 0 from J; bases not matched to a gene: 2. Germline V gene data show CDR1 as LGHDT and CDR2 as YNNKEL (reference sequence). The CDR3 is 16 amino acids. Here the CDR3 DNA reads TGTGCCAGCAGCCAAGGGACAGGGAATAGCAATCAGCCCCAGCATTTT. Protein product: CASSQGTGNSNQPQHF.

V gene TRBV5-6 combines with J gene TRBJ2-2, with 9 bases fitting TRBD1. The CDR3 covers 16 residues. After removal of 4 bases from V and 4 bases from J, the junction contained 8 bases not matched to a gene. Germline CDR1 is SGHDT and CDR2 is YYEEEE. As DNA, the CDR3 is TGTGCCAGCAGCCGTATGAGGACAGGGGTCACCGGGGAGCTGTTTTTT. Translated: CASSRMRTGVTGELFF.

This clone was detected only a few times. The genes are TRBV2 and TRBJ1-5; a weak D match, TRBD1 (6 bases). Trimming cost V 0 bases and J 7 bases, with 10 bases left between them. This CDR3 has 14 amino acids. Looked up from germline, CDR1 is SNHLY and CDR2 is FYNNEI. The CDR3 DNA follows: TGTGCCAGCAGTGAAGCGGGCAGGGGACAGCCCCAGCATTTT. Encoded protein: CASSEAGRGQPQHF.

The rearrangement uses TRBV11-2 and TRBJ1-4, with 7 bases lining up with TRBD1. V was clipped by 5 bases and J by 8 bases; unmatched bases: 11. The CDR3 covers 15 residues. Germline CDR1 and CDR2: SGHAT and FQNNGV. The CDR3 loop is CASSPTTGLREKLFF. The DNA for the CDR3 is TGTGCCAGCAGCCCAACGACAGGGTTGCGAGAAAAACTGTTTTTT.